The 12 T cell receptor beta chains listed next were all sequenced from one sample in a study of CD8 T cells in ankylosing spondylitis (dated by TCRdb to the late 2010s). Points the paper makes about the study in general: Blood from ankylosing spondylitis patients appeared to be characterized by a TCR beta motif composed of 7 to 9 highly homologous amino acid variants.

These receptors' antigens are unknown. Library construction relied on 5' RACE. This sample was sequenced with an Illumina HiSeq 2500. The public reads were run again by TCRdb, first through fastp at Q25 and then through MiXCR, and only productive beta chains were kept. Rows with one shared CDR3 protein collapse into an entry with the most common genes and DNA. Within this sample are more than 250,000 distinct CDR3 sequences, with under 8.5% of them counted one time only. Approximately 15% of the sample goes to the ten largest clones. Sequencing was carried out using blood, either unsorted or a sorted T cell fraction (not recorded which). All receptors derive from a male donor with ankylosing spondylitis.

This clonotype was counted ten times or more. CDR3 coding DNA: TGTGCCAGCAGTTTCTTAGAAAGGGGTGAAAAACTGTTTTTT. This codes for CASSFLERGEKLFF. This chain joins TRBV28 and TRBJ1-4, with a possible D match to TRBD1 (5 bases). With 3 bases removed from V and 7 bases from J, the gap between germline ends came to 12 bases. This CDR3 spans 14 amino acids. Germline CDR1 and CDR2: MDHEN and SYDVKM.

This clonotype has at least ten counts. This chain's CDR3 is CASSPRDHNQPQHF. CDR3 sequence (DNA): TGTGCCAGCTCACCACGGGACCACAATCAGCCCCAGCATTTT. This rearrangement joins TRBV18 to TRBJ1-5; the D gene is possibly TRBD1 (5 bases). CDR1 is KGHSH and CDR2 is LQKENI in the germline V gene. The CDR3 sequence is 14 residues long. V gave up 1 base and J gave up 3 bases, with 7 bases separating them. Combining the CDR3 with reference TRBV18 and TRBJ1-5 gives the whole variable domain NAGVMQNPRHLVRRRGQEARLRCSPMKGHSHVYWYRQLPEEGLKFMVYLQKENIIDESGMPKERFSAEFPKEGPSILRIQQVVRGDSAAYFCASSPRDHNQPQHFGDGTRLSIL.

This clonotype was recorded at least ten times. The genes are TRBV20-1 and TRBJ2-1; 7 nucleotides line up with TRBD2. V trimming: 4 bases; J trimming: 5 bases; junction bases outside the gene matches: 14. The CDR3 has 16 residues. The germline V gene encodes CDR1 DFQATT and CDR2 SNEGSKA (reference sequence). The CDR3 region has the DNA TGCAGTGCTATTGGGGTTTCGGGAGGTACCCACAATGAGCAGTTCTTC. Translating it yields CSAIGVSGGTHNEQFF.

This clonotype has at least ten counts. J is TRBJ1-2 and V is TRBV29-1; D may be TRBD1 (5 bases). The CDR3 is made up of 15 amino acids. Trimming left V 2 bases short and J 0 bases short, with 13 bases between. Germline CDR1 reads SQVTM; CDR2 reads ANQGSEA. The CDR3 region is CSVESRGIANYGYTF. The DNA of the CDR3 is TGCAGCGTTGAAAGTAGGGGCATAGCTAACTATGGCTACACCTTC.

The genes are TRBV20-1 and TRBJ2-7; D gene uncertain. Germline V CDR1 and CDR2: DFQATT, SNEGSKA (reference sequence). The CDR3 sequence is 13 residues long. Trimming cost V 7 bases and J 2 bases, with 15 bases left between them. CDR3 amino acids: CSVRFHTAYEQYF. As DNA, the CDR3 is TGCAGTGTTAGGTTTCACACCGCCTACGAGCAGTACTTC.

The chain is built from TRBV12-3 or TRBV12-4 and TRBJ2-1; D remains unclear. CDR3 length: 11 amino acids. The V end was cut by 8 bases, the J end by 12 bases, with 14 bases between. This CDR3 is CASGQAPAQFF. Here the CDR3 DNA reads TGTGCCAGCGGTCAGGCACCGGCGCAGTTCTTC.

V is TRBV6-1 and J is TRBJ2-2, with D uncertain. The germline gives CDR1 MNHNS, CDR2 SASEGT. The V end was cut by 7 bases, the J end by 0 bases, with 9 bases between. CDR3 length: 14 amino acids. The CDR3 sequence is CASMALSNTGELFF. In nucleotides, the CDR3 is TGTGCCAGCATGGCCCTATCGAACACCGGGGAGCTGTTTTTT.

This clonotype was counted a few times. The chain links TRBV12-3 or TRBV12-4 to TRBJ2-5; D remains unclear. The CDR3 runs to 12 residues. V was clipped by 5 bases and J by 5 bases, with 9 bases between them. The CDR3 protein is CASSPTWETQYF. DNA for the CDR3: TGTGCCAGCAGTCCGACGTGGGAGACCCAGTACTTC.

This clonotype was found many times. The genes are TRBV29-1 and TRBJ2-5; D is unclear. Trimming left V 6 bases short and J 7 bases short, with 12 bases between. Per the germline V gene, CDR1 is SQVTM and CDR2 is ANQGSEA. This CDR3 spans 11 amino acids. The CDR3 region is CSVAKGGTQYF. The CDR3 bases are TGCAGCGTGGCCAAGGGTGGGACCCAGTACTTC.

This clonotype was counted ten times or more. The chain has TRBV25-1 and TRBJ1-1; TRBD1 might be the D (5 bases). With 6 bases removed from V and 4 bases from J, the gap between germline ends came to 18 bases. Germline CDR1 and CDR2: MGHDK and SYGVNS. There are 15 residues in the CDR3. CDR3 nucleotides: TGTGCCAGCAGGGGGGAGATAGACAGATCCACTGAAGCTTTCTTT. Amino acids: CASRGEIDRSTEAFF.

Ten or more counts support this clonotype. V gene TRBV12-3 or TRBV12-4 combines with J gene TRBJ2-3; 12 bases are a match to TRBD2. Losses at the gene ends were 5 bases for V and 0 bases for J; bases not matched to a gene: 15. The CDR3 spans 20 residues. CDR3 bases: TGTGCCAGCAGTCCCGGGACTAGCGGGTGGAAGGACGCGAGCACAGATACGCAGTATTTT. It yields the protein CASSPGTSGWKDASTDTQYF.

The V gene is TRBV20-1, the J gene TRBJ2-7, with 7 bases identical to TRBD1. Losses at the gene ends were 3 bases for V and 4 bases for J; bases not matched to a gene: 15. Germline lookup yields CDR1 DFQATT and CDR2 SNEGSKA (reference sequence). There are 16 residues in the CDR3. The CDR3 protein is CSARSLGQLRPYEQYF. For the CDR3, the DNA is TGCAGTGCTAGGTCTTTGGGACAGCTGAGACCATACGAGCAGTACTTC.